This TCR beta chain comes out of a study of blood T cell repertoires in COVID-19. The overall study: COVID-19 samples collected from the United States, Italy and Spain covered acute and convalescent phases. In each case, the material was cDNA or gDNA derived from T cells, B-cell-depleted T cells, or PBMCs.

Clones were sequenced by immunoSEQ multiplex PCR, and TCRdb holds only the in-frame ones, with some missing. This sample has under 300,000 clones; around nine tenths occur once, and the top ten carry approximately 2%. CDR3 length: 14 amino acids. Trimming shortened V by 0 bases and J by 1 base, and 7 bases separated the two germline ends. Germline lookup yields CDR1 LGHNA and CDR2 YNFKEQ. Worth noting for this clone: Other DNA sequences from this sample encode an identical CDR3 as well.

The TCR was taken from a woman aged 60-75 years in a cohort exposed to, infected with or recovered from COVID-19 (not recorded which). Sequencing was done on a sample of PBMCs or T cells enriched from blood (not recorded which). The genes are TRBV4-2 and TRBJ2-7; D possibly corresponds to TRBD1 (6 bases). The CDR3 sequence is CASSQDRGSYEQYF. Written as DNA, the CDR3 is TGTGCCAGCAGCCAAGACAGGGGATCCTACGAGCAGTACTTC.